This record looks at one TCR beta chain sequence and its context. These data originate in a study of blood T cell repertoires in COVID-19. About the research overall: Italy, Spain and the United States were the sources of the convalescent and acute COVID-19 samples. PBMCs, B-cell-depleted T cells, or T cells provided the cDNA or gDNA that made up the material.

Trimming at V came to 1 base and at J to 2 bases, leaving 8 bases not matched to a gene. This CDR3 region has 17 residues. Per the germline V gene, CDR1 is SGHVS and CDR2 is FNYEAQ. Original handling: Estimation of nucleated cell counts was performed using reference gene primer amplification. TCRdb keeps only in-frame clones here, not all; method: immunoSEQ multiplex PCR. That table is the source of V, J and clone size, and D and trimming were worked out from the DNA. The sample includes nearly 200,000 clones, 70% to 90% seen only once; the top ten take 0.7% to 0.95%. The receptor was isolated from a woman between 65 and 79 years old with acute or convalescent COVID-19. Sample: peripheral blood. The V call is TRBV7-6, the J call TRBJ2-5, with TRBD1 identical over 9 bases. CDR3 sequence: CASSLDRGREYQETQYF. In DNA, the CDR3 is TGTGCCAGCAGCTTAGACAGGGGGCGCGAATATCAAGAGACCCAGTACTTC. Complete variable domain (other parts from reference TRBV7-6 and TRBJ2-5): GAGVSQSPRYKVTKRGQDVALRCDPISGHVSLYWYRQALGQGPEFLTYFNYEAQQDKSGLPNDRFSAERPEGSISTLTIQRTEQRDSAMYRCASSLDRGREYQETQYFGPGTRLLVL.